The clone carrying this T cell receptor (beta chain) came up a few times. Its antigen is as yet unknown. In germline, CDR1 is PRHDT, CDR2 FYEKMQ (reference sequence). This CDR3 is built from 15 residues. V was pared by 5 bases and J by 2 bases, with 8 bases of the junction left unmatched. This record comes from a study of Graves' ophthalmopathy and Graves' hyperthyroidism. Study-wide results and caveats: The blood repertoire also included most expanded thyroid clonotypes above 0.001 frequency.

Being free of ophthalmopathy for 18 months of follow-up defined stable hyperthyroidism. Clinical symptoms, serum thyroxine, TRAb, thyroid ultrasound and orbital computed tomography were relied on for diagnosis. The starting material, about 9.5 ml of fresh peripheral blood, provided the PBMCs. The authors amplified TCR beta CDR3 regions from RNA transcripts. Following a first-round RT-PCR that used HTBI primers, a second-round multiplex PCR was carried out. TCRdb reanalysed the multiplex PCR reads using MiXCR and keeps one entry per CDR3 protein. Here the sample spans 300,000 to 500,000 distinct CDR3 sequences, 15% to 19% being singletons.

Sequencing used peripheral blood. The source of this sequence is a woman aged 18-30 years with stable Graves' hyperthyroidism. The chain joins TRBV13 to TRBJ1-2; TRBD1 matches at 7 bases. CDR3 sequence: CASSGQGGGNYGYTF. CDR3 DNA sequence: TGTGCCAGCAGCGGGCAGGGGGGGGGGAACTATGGCTACACCTTC.